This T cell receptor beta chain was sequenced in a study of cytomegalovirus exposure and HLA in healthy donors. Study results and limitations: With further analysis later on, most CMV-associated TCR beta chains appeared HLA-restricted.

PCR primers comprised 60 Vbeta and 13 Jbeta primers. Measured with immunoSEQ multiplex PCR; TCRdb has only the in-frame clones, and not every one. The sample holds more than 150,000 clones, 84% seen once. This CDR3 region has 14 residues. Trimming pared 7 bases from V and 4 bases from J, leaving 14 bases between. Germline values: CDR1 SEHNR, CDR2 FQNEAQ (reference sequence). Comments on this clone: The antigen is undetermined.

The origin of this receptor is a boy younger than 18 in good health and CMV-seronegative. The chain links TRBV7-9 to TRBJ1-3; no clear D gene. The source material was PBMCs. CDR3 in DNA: TGTGCCAGCAAGCGGCCGGAGGGAGGAAACACCATATATTTT. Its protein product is CASKRPEGGNTIYF. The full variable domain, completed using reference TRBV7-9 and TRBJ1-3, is DTGVSQNPRHKITKRGQNVTFRCDPISEHNRLYWYRQTLGQGPEFLTYFQNEAQLEKSRLLSDRFSAERPKGSFSTLEIQRTEQGDSAMYLCASKRPEGGNTIYFGEGSWLTVV.